The source of this TCR beta chain is a study of cytomegalovirus exposure and HLA in healthy donors. With regard to this clone: Antigen unknown.

General study results and limits: The study found most TCR sequences rare, yet found some public TCRs in many donors. Subsequent analysis showed first-cohort TCR clusters tending to co-occur in more than 95 validation repertoires.

TCRdb's copy holds only in-frame clones and misses some; the assay was immunoSEQ multiplex PCR. The sample holds 150,000 to 200,000 clones, 85% seen once. The receptor's source is a man in his thirties or forties in good health and CMV-seropositive. Source material: PBMCs.

The DNA for the CDR3 is TGTGCCAGCAGTCCCCCGGGGACAAGAAAGACCCAGTACTTC. This codes for CASSPPGTRKTQYF. The chain is built from TRBV27 and TRBJ2-5, with a weak D call TRBD1 (6 bases). Trimming took 5 bases from V and 6 from J, leaving 16 bases between them. Per germline, CDR1 MNHEY and CDR2 SMNVEV (reference sequence). The CDR3 is made up of 14 amino acids.